These 18 T cell receptor beta chains originate from one sample sequenced in a study of shared clonotypes between healthy human individuals. Only in-frame clones appear in the TCRdb table, and some are missing; sequencing was by immunoSEQ multiplex PCR. The table lists millions of clones, more than 80% of them singletons. The sample taken for sequencing was naive CD4+ T cells from PBMCs. Indicated subset: CD45RA+ positively selected. These receptors came from a young man in good health. Some clones in this sample may be carry-over from other donors' samples.

The V and J genes are TRBV9 and TRBJ1-1; D is unresolved. CDR3 length: 14 amino acids. Trimming removed 6 bases from V and 1 base from J, with 13 bases in between. CDR1 is SGDLS, CDR2 YYNGEE, per germline. The CDR3 is CASMGSARNTEAFF. The CDR3 DNA reads as TGTGCCAGCATGGGGTCAGCGAGGAACACTGAAGCTTTCTTT.

The gene calls are TRBV5-1 and TRBJ2-7; 7 bases are a match to TRBD2. The CDR3 consists of 17 residues. V was clipped by 4 bases and J by 6 bases; unmatched bases: 19. Per germline, CDR1 SGHRS and CDR2 YFSETQ. The CDR3 DNA reads TGCGCCAGCAGCGGCAACCTAGGTCAGCGGGAATGGGGCGAGCAGTACTTC. The encoded protein is CASSGNLGQREWGEQYF. Full variable domain (missing parts from reference TRBV5-1 and TRBJ2-7): KAGVTQTPRYLIKTRGQQVTLSCSPISGHRSVSWYQQTPGQGLQFLFEYFSETQRNKGNFPGRFSGRQFSNSRSEMNVSTLELGDSALYLCASSGNLGQREWGEQYFGPGTRLTVT.

CDR3 sequence reads: CAWSVRKGLNTEAFF. CDR3 sequence (DNA): TGTGCCTGGAGTGTACGGAAGGGATTGAACACTGAAGCTTTCTTT. V gene TRBV30 combines with J gene TRBJ1-1; D not certain. The CDR3 runs to 15 residues. Germline assignment: CDR1 GTSNPN and CDR2 SVGIG (reference sequence). The V end was cut by 0 bases, the J end by 0 bases, with 11 bases between.

The rearrangement uses TRBV6-1 and TRBJ2-7; 10 bases fit TRBD2. The CDR3 sequence is 15 residues long. The germline V gene has CDR1 MNHNS and CDR2 SASEGT. After removal of 7 bases from V and 5 bases from J, the junction contained 11 bases not matched to a gene. The CDR3 is CASIKKLAGVNEQYF. The DNA of the CDR3 is TGTGCCAGCATTAAAAAGCTAGCGGGAGTTAACGAGCAGTACTTC.

As regards this clone: The same CDR3 arises from other DNA sequences in this sample as well. The chain uses TRBV28 and TRBJ2-7; a weak D match, TRBD2 (6 bases). V was shortened by 5 bases and J by 4 bases, with 9 bases between the two germline ends. From germline, CDR1 is MDHEN and CDR2 SYDVKM. The CDR3 contains 12 residues. The CDR3 is CASSLAGYEQYF. CDR3 in DNA: TGTGCCAGCAGTCTTGCGGGGTACGAGCAGTACTTC.

The chain links TRBV19 to TRBJ2-4; D might be TRBD2 (6 bases). CDR1 and CDR2 from the germline V gene are LNHDA and SQIVND (reference sequence). V lost 5 bases and J lost 9, with 14 bases in between. This CDR3 comprises 13 residues. As DNA, the CDR3 is TGTGCCAGTAGTCCGGTGCCGGGAGCCATTCAGTACTTC. This encodes CASSPVPGAIQYF.

The J gene is TRBJ2-2, the V gene TRBV23-1, with a possible D match to TRBD2 (5 bases). TRBV23-1 is an ORF; its function is uncertain. Between the trimmed V and J ends, which lost 1 base and 1 base, there was a span of 7 bases. CDR3 size: 15 residues. The DNA for the CDR3 is TGCGCCAGCAGTCAATGGGGAGAGAACACCGGGGAGCTGTTTTTT. It yields the protein CASSQWGENTGELFF.

The chain uses TRBV10-3 and TRBJ2-7; D may be TRBD1 (7 bases). From germline, CDR1 is ENHRY and CDR2 SYGVKD. The CDR3 sequence is 15 residues long. V shed 5 bases and J shed 4 bases, with 18 bases lying between them. CDR3 sequence reads: CAISPLAGQTYEQYF. In DNA form, the CDR3 reads TGTGCCATCAGTCCGCTGGCGGGACAGACGTACGAGCAGTACTTC.

The V and J genes are TRBV5-1 and TRBJ2-7, with D maybe TRBD2 (5 bases). From germline, CDR1 is SGHRS and CDR2 YFSETQ. V was shortened by 1 base and J by 0 bases, with 11 bases between the two germline ends. This CDR3 spans 15 amino acids. CDR3 coding DNA: TGCGCCAGCAGCTTGATTAGTGAGGGCTCCTACGAGCAGTACTTC. Its protein product is CASSLISEGSYEQYF.

CDR3 sequence (DNA): TGTGCCAGCAGTCAAATACTAGCGGGAGCTCAGTACTTC. Amino acids: CASSQILAGAQYF. The chain combines TRBV27 with TRBJ2-7, with 11 bases lining up with TRBD2. Germline trimming cut 5 bases from V and 10 bases from J; bases unmatched to any gene: 7. There are 13 residues in the CDR3. Germline CDR1 and CDR2: MNHEY and SMNVEV (reference sequence).

The V call is TRBV11-2, the J call TRBJ2-2; 7 bases agree with TRBD1. The CDR3 spans 16 residues. Germline V gives CDR1 SGHAT, CDR2 FQNNGV. V lost 0 bases and J lost 7; bases outside the gene matches: 8. This CDR3 is CASSLEASGGIGELFF. The CDR3 nucleotides are TGTGCCAGCAGCTTAGAGGCGTCAGGGGGTATCGGGGAGCTGTTTTTT.

The chain is built from TRBV28 and TRBJ2-1; D gene unclear. The V and J ends lost 4 bases and 9 bases respectively, with 10 bases between them. Germline CDR1 and CDR2: MDHEN and SYDVKM. The CDR3 totals 12 residues. CDR3 loop: CASSYNTREQFF. CDR3 nucleotides: TGTGCCAGCAGTTATAACACCCGTGAGCAGTTCTTC.

This sequence joins TRBV29-1 and TRBJ1-1, with unresolved D. With 4 bases removed from V and 3 bases from J, the gap between germline ends came to 18 bases. The CDR3 loop spans 15 amino acids. The germline gives CDR1 SQVTM, CDR2 ANQGSEA. CDR3 loop: CSVAYIGSWDTEAFF. The CDR3, as DNA: TGCAGCGTTGCGTATATCGGATCCTGGGACACTGAAGCTTTCTTT.

The chain recombines TRBV10-1 with TRBJ2-3, with 10 positions matching TRBD1. The CDR3 is 15 residues long. The V segment lost 9 bases and the J segment 3 bases; nucleotides outside the gene matches: 9. Germline assignment: CDR1 WNHNN and CDR2 SYGVQD (reference sequence). CDR3 DNA sequence: TGCGCCAGTTCCGCGGGACAGGGGCAGACAGATACGCAGTATTTT. It translates to CASSAGQGQTDTQYF.

The V call is TRBV5-6, the J call TRBJ2-2; 10 bases fit TRBD2. The V gene end was trimmed by 4 bases and the J gene end by 6 bases; junction bases not matched to a gene: 3. This CDR3 comprises 14 residues. Germline V CDR1 and CDR2: SGHDT, YYEEEE. In DNA, the CDR3 is TGTGCCAGCAGCCTCCTAGCGGGAGCCGGGGAGCTGTTTTTT. This codes for CASSLLAGAGELFF.

V is TRBV6-1 and J is TRBJ1-4; a weak D match, TRBD1 (5 bases). The germline V and J ends were trimmed by 2 bases and 3 bases, with 19 bases remaining between them. CDR1 and CDR2 from the germline V gene are MNHNS and SASEGT. The CDR3 spans 18 residues. CDR3: CASSETTVAGGANEKLFF. CDR3 in DNA: TGTGCCAGCAGTGAAACAACGGTCGCGGGGGGAGCTAATGAAAAACTGTTTTTT.

In its sample, this clone was seen a few times. The chain links TRBV19 to TRBJ2-2; D gene uncertain. CDR3 size: 15 residues. Germline CDR1 LNHDA, CDR2 SQIVND (reference sequence). V lost 6 bases and J lost 2, with 13 bases in between. CDR3: CASRINDRNTGELFF. The CDR3 DNA reads as TGTGCCAGTAGGATAAATGACCGTAACACCGGGGAGCTGTTTTTT.

The chain has TRBV5-1 and TRBJ2-3; 7 bases are shared with TRBD1. J gave up 0 bases and V 2 bases, and 3 bases lay outside the gene matches. Germline V lookup: CDR1 SGHRS, CDR2 YFSETQ. The CDR3 length is 15 residues. CDR3 bases: TGCGCCAGCAGCTTCCAACAGGGGAGCACAGATACGCAGTATTTT. It yields the protein CASSFQQGSTDTQYF.